The clone carrying this T cell receptor beta chain was counted only a few times. Its antigen is still unknown. The data belong to a study of identical twins' blood T cells. The CDR3 contains 17 residues. Germline loops: CDR1 MNHEY, CDR2 SMNVEV (reference sequence). Trimming took 4 bases from V and 10 from J, leaving 26 bases between them. Regarding the study as a whole: Top TCRbeta clonotypes were shared more with twin than unrelated donors.

TCRdb processed the 5' RACE reads anew with MiXCR; each CDR3 protein has one entry. The table records about 370,000 distinct CDR3 sequences, about 28% of them present only once. V and J are TRBV27 and TRBJ1-5, with no clear D. The TCR comes from a woman aged 18 to 50 in good health. The material sequenced was PBMCs. The CDR3 DNA sequence: TGTGCCAGCAGTTCGTCAGCTACCAGTACCCCAGTGGGACCCCAGCATTTT. This translates into CASSSSATSTPVGPQHF.